This T cell receptor (beta chain) originates from a study of Graves' ophthalmopathy and Graves' hyperthyroidism. Looking at the study overall: Peripheral blood collection took place at initial diagnosis, before any treatment.

Details on this clonotype: What it recognizes is unknown.

Per germline, CDR1 SEHNR and CDR2 FQNEAQ (reference sequence). The CDR3 has 14 amino acids. V dropped 5 bases and J dropped 3 bases, with 14 bases sitting between them. Regarding the study as a whole: The majority of expanded thyroid clonotypes above 0.001 frequency also occurred in blood.

Amplifying from RNA transcripts, the study obtained TCR beta CDR3 regions. First-round RT-PCR relied on HTBI primers, and a second-round multiplex PCR came next. From the multiplex PCR reads, TCRdb called clonotypes with MiXCR, one entry per CDR3 protein. The sample lists almost 750,000 distinct CDR3 sequences; approximately 40% were seen once. CAS ≥3, NOSPECS ≥4, moderate-to-severe activity and duration under 3 months marked donors with ophthalmopathy. The receptor comes from an adult man with Graves' ophthalmopathy. Sequencing used peripheral blood. This sequence joins TRBV7-9 and TRBJ2-7; no clear D gene. In DNA form, the CDR3 reads TGTGCCAGCAGCCAAGCGATTCAGAGCTACGAGCAGTACTTC. This sequence encodes CASSQAIQSYEQYF.